This paragraph covers one TCR beta chain sequence. Its target is not known. TCRdb keeps only in-frame clones here, not all; method: immunoSEQ multiplex PCR. The sample has tens of thousands of clones; 70% to 90% are singletons. This record comes from a study of OX40 agonist ivuxolimab in advanced cancers. Regarding the study as a whole: Averaging showed that CD8+ T cells had more expanded clones than CD4+ did.

CDR3 length equals 15 residues. The V gene end was trimmed by 3 bases and the J gene end by 5 bases; junction bases not matched to a gene: 3. The germline V gene encodes CDR1 LNHNV and CDR2 YYDKDF (reference sequence). The sequenced sample was CD4+ or CD8+ T cells sorted from blood, obtained in a trial of the OX40 agonist ivuxolimab. The chain combines TRBV15 with TRBJ2-1; 11 bases fit TRBD2. This TCR came from an adult with an advanced solid tumor such as melanoma, head and neck, liver or kidney cancer. CDR3 residues: CATSRGTSGNNEQFF. CDR3 bases: TGTGCCACCAGCAGGGGGACTAGCGGTAACAATGAGCAGTTCTTC.